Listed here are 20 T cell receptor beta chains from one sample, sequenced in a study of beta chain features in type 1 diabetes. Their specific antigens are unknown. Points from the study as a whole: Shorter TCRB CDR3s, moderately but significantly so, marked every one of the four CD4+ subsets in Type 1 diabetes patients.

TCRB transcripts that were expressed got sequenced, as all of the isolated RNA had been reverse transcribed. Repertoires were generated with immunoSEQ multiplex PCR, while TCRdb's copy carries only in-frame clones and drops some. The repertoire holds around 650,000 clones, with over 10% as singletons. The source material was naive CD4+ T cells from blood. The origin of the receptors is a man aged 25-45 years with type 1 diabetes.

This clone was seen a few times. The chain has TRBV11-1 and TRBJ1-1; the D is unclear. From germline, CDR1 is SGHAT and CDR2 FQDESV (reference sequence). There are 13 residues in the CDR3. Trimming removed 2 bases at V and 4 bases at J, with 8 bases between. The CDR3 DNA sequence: TGTGCCAGCAGCTTAAGTGGAGGCACTGAAGCTTTCTTT. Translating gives CASSLSGGTEAFF.

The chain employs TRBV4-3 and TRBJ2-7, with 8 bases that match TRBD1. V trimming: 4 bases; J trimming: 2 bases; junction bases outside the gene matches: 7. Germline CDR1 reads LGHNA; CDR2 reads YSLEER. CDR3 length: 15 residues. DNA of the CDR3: TGCGCCAGCAGCCGGGACCCGGGACAGGCCTACGAGCAGTACTTC. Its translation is CASSRDPGQAYEQYF.

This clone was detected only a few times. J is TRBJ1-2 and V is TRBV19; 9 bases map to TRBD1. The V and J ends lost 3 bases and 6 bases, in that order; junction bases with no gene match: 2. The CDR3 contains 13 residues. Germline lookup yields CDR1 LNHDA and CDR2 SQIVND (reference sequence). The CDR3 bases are TGTGCCAGTAGTATCCGGGACAGGGATGGCTACACCTTC. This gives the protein CASSIRDRDGYTF.

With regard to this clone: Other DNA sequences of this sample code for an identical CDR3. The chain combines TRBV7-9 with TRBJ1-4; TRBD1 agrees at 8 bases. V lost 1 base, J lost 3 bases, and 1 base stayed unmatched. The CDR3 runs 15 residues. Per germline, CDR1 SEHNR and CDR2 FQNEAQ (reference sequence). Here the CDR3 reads CASSLGTGSNEKLFF. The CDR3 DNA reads TGTGCCAGCAGCTTAGGGACAGGGTCTAATGAAAAACTGTTTTTT.

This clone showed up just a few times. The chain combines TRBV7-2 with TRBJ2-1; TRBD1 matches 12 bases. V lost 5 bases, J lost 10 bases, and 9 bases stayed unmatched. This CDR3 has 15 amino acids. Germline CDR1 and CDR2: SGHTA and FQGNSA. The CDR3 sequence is CASSLLGTGGEEQFF. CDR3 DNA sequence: TGTGCCAGCAGCCTGCTTGGGACAGGGGGCGAAGAGCAGTTCTTC. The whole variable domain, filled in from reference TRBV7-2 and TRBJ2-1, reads GAGVSQSPSNKVTEKGKDVELRCDPISGHTALYWYRQSLGQGLEFLIYFQGNSAPDKSGLPSDRFSAERTGGSVSTLTIQRTQQEDSAVYLCASSLLGTGGEEQFFGPGTRLTVL.

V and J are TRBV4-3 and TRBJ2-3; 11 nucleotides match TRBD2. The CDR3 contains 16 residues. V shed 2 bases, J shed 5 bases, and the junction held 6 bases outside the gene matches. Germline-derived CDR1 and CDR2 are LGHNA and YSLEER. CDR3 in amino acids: CASSQNSGGAVDTQYF. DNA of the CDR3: TGCGCCAGCAGCCAAAATAGCGGGGGGGCCGTAGATACGCAGTATTTT.

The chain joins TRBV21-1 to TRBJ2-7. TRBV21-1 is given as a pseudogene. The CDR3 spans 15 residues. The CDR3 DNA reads TGTGCCAGCAGGCTCGGCCGTCCCGAAACCGACGAGCAGTACTTC. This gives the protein CASRLGRPETDEQYF.

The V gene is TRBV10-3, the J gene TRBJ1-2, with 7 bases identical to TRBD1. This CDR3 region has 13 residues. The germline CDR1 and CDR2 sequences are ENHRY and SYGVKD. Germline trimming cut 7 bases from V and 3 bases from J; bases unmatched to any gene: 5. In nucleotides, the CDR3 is TGTGCCATCACCGGGACAGAGTACTATGGCTACACCTTC. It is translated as CAITGTEYYGYTF.

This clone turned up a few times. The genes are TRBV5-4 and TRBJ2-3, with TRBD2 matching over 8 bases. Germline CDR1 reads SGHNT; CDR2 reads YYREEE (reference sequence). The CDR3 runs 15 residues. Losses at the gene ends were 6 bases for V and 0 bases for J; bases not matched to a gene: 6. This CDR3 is CASTLGGVSTDTQYF. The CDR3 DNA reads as TGTGCCAGCACCCTCGGGGGGGTAAGCACAGATACGCAGTATTTT.

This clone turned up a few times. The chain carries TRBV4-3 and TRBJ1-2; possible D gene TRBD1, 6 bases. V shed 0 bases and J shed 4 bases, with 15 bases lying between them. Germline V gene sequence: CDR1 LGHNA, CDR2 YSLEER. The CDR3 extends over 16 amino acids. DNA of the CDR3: TGCGCCAGCAGCCAAGAGGGGGGGGCGGCTGGCTATGGCTACACCTTC. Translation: CASSQEGGAAGYGYTF.

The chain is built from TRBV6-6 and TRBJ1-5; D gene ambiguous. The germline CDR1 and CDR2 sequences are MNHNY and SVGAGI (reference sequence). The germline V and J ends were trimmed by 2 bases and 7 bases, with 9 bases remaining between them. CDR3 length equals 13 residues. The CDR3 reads CASSYTREQPQHF. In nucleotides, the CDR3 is TGTGCCAGCAGTTACACCCGGGAACAGCCCCAGCATTTT.

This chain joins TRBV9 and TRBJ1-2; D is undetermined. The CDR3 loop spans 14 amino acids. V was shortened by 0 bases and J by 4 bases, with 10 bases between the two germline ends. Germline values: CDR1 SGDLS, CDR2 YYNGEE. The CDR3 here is CASSVAIQTYGYTF. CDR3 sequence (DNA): TGTGCCAGCAGCGTAGCTATCCAAACCTATGGCTACACCTTC.

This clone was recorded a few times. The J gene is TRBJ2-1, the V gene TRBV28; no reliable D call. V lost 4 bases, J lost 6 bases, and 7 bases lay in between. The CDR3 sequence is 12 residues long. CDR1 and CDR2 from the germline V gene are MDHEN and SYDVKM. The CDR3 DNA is TGTGCCAGCAGTTCGGTGACCAATGAGCAGTTCTTC. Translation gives CASSSVTNEQFF.

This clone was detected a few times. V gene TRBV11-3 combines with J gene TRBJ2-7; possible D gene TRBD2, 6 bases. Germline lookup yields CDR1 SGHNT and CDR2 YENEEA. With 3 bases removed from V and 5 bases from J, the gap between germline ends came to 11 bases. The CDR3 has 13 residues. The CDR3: CASSFGEADEQYF. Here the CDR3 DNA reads TGTGCCAGCAGCTTCGGGGAGGCGGACGAGCAGTACTTC.

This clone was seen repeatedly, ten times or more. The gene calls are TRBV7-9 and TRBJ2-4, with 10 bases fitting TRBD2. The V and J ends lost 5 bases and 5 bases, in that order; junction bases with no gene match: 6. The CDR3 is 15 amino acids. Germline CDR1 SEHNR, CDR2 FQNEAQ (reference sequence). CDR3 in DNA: TGTGCCAGCAGCCCACCCGGGACTAGCGAAAACATTCAGTACTTC. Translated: CASSPPGTSENIQYF.

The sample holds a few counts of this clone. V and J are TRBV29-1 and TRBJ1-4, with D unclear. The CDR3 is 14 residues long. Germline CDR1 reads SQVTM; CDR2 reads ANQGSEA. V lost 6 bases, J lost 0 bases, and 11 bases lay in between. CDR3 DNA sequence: TGCAGCGTGGGAGGACCGGCAACTAATGAAAAACTGTTTTTT. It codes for CSVGGPATNEKLFF.

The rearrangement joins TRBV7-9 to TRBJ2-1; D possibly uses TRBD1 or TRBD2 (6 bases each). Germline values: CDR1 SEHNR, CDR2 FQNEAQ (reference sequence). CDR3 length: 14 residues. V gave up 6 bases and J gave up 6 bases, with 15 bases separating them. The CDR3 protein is CASRRDTGGNEQFF. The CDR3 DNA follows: TGTGCCAGCAGGCGGGACACGGGCGGCAATGAGCAGTTCTTC.

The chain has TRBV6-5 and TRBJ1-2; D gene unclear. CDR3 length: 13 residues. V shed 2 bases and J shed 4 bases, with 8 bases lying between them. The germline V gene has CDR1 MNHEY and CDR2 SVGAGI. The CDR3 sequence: CASSYSGTYGYTF. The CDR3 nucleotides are TGTGCCAGCAGTTACAGCGGTACCTATGGCTACACCTTC.

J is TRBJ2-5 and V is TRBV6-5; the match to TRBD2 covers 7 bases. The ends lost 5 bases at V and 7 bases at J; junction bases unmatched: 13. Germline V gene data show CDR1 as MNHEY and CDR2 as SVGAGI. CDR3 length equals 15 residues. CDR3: CASSSPGGGAGTQYF. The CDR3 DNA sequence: TGTGCCAGCAGTAGTCCGGGCGGGGGAGCCGGGACCCAGTACTTC.

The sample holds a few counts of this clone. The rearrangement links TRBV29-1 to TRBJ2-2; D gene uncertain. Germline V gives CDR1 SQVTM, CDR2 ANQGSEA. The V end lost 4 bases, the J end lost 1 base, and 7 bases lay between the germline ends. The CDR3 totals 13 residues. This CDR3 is CSVGQMNTGELFF. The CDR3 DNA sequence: TGCAGCGTTGGACAAATGAACACCGGGGAGCTGTTTTTT.